Following are 11 T cell receptor beta chains from one sample sequenced in a study of blood T cell repertoires in COVID-19. Clones were read by immunoSEQ multiplex PCR, and TCRdb kept only the in-frame ones, dropping some. The sample consists of over 120,000 clones, 70% to 90% of them appearing once. The sequencing input was peripheral blood. These receptors all come from a human donor with acute or convalescent COVID-19. The donor label of this sample is uncertain.

V is TRBV27 and J is TRBJ1-2; TRBD1 might be the D (5 bases). The V gene lost 5 bases and the J gene lost 4 bases, with 17 bases spanning the gap. This CDR3 is built from 15 residues. From germline, CDR1 is MNHEY and CDR2 SMNVEV (reference sequence). CDR3: CASSRTGVPPYGYTF. DNA for the CDR3: TGTGCCAGCAGTCGAACAGGCGTGCCACCCTATGGCTACACCTTC.

This chain uses TRBV15 with TRBJ1-6, with D unclear. Germline V gene lookup returns CDR1 LNHNV and CDR2 YYDKDF (reference sequence). The CDR3 length is 15 residues. Deletions cut 0 bases from V and 7 bases from J, with 10 bases between. This chain's CDR3 is CATSRDPDNNSPLHF. CDR3 in DNA: TGTGCCACCAGCAGAGATCCAGATAACAATTCACCCCTCCACTTT.

The CDR3 DNA reads as TGTGCCAGCAGTTACGGGGGCAGGTACGAGCAGTACGTC. Residues: CASSYGGRYEQYV. The chain combines TRBV6-2 or TRBV6-3 with TRBJ2-7; tentatively, D is TRBD1 (6 bases). The V end was cut by 2 bases, the J end by 4 bases, with 9 bases between. This CDR3 region has 13 residues. CDR1 and CDR2 from the germline V gene are MNHEY and SVGEGT.

V and J are TRBV18 and TRBJ2-7, with 7 nucleotides matching TRBD1. Germline V lookup: CDR1 KGHSH, CDR2 LQKENI. V trimming: 8 bases; J trimming: 0 bases; junction bases outside the gene matches: 7. The CDR3 spans 14 residues. This CDR3 reads CASATGDSSYEQYV. In DNA form, the CDR3 reads TGTGCCAGCGCAACAGGGGATAGCTCCTACGAGCAGTACGTC.

V usage is TRBV7-8 and J usage is TRBJ1-5, with D maybe TRBD1 (5 bases). CDR1 is SGHVS, CDR2 FQNEAQ, per germline. The V end lost 1 base, the J end lost 3 bases, and 10 bases lay between the germline ends. The CDR3 loop spans 15 amino acids. The CDR3, as DNA: TGTGCCAGCAGCTTAGGTGGGGCGAACAATCAGCCCCAGCATTTT. This translates into CASSLGGANNQPQHF.

The chain combines TRBV6-5 with TRBJ2-3; TRBD2 might be the D (5 bases). Deletions cut 0 bases from V and 2 bases from J, with 9 bases between. Germline-derived CDR1 and CDR2 are MNHEY and SVGAGI. This CDR3 region has 15 residues. The CDR3 region has the DNA TGTGCCAGCAGTTACTCTGGTAGCGCCACAGATACGCAGTATTTT. Its protein is CASSYSGSATDTQYF.

This chain joins TRBV15 and TRBJ2-5; possibly TRBD2 for D (5 bases). CDR3 length: 15 amino acids. Germline-derived CDR1 and CDR2 are LNHNV and YYDKDF (reference sequence). With 1 base removed from V and 1 base from J, the gap between germline ends came to 10 bases. DNA for the CDR3: TGTGCCACCAGCAGAGGGGAGCACCTCCAAGAGACCCAGTACTTC. Translated: CATSRGEHLQETQYF.

DNA of the CDR3: TGTGCCAGCCGGAAACAGGTGGGGACTGAAGCTTTCTTT. It codes for CASRKQVGTEAFF. The chain couples TRBV12-3 or TRBV12-4 to TRBJ1-1; D might be TRBD1 (5 bases). V lost 8 bases and J 5 bases, leaving 15 bases between the germline ends. This CDR3 contains 13 residues.

This clone was detected a few times. The chain combines TRBV14 with TRBJ1-4, with D possibly matching TRBD1 (5 bases). This CDR3 is built from 13 residues. Trimming cost V 0 bases and J 14 bases, with 13 bases left between them. The germline V gene encodes CDR1 SGHDN and CDR2 FVKESK. CDR3 DNA sequence: TGTGCCAGCAGCCAAGAGGGGCGAGTTCCGCTGTTTTTT. Translating gives CASSQEGRVPLFF. Complete variable domain (other parts from reference TRBV14 and TRBJ1-4): EAGVTQFPSHSVIEKGQTVTLRCDPISGHDNLYWYRRVMGKEIKFLLHFVKESKQDESGMPNNRFLAERTGGTYSTLKVQPAELEDSGVYFCASSQEGRVPLFFGSGTQLSVL.

This chain uses TRBV10-3 with TRBJ2-2, with a tentative D call TRBD2 (5 bases). This CDR3 contains 14 residues. From germline, CDR1 is ENHRY and CDR2 SYGVKD. V gave up 7 bases and J gave up 2 bases, with 11 bases separating them. In DNA, the CDR3 is TGTGCCATCAATGGGGAGTACAACACCGGGGAGCTGTTTTTT. Protein product: CAINGEYNTGELFF.

The gene calls are TRBV18 and TRBJ1-5, with unresolved D. The V gene's germline CDR1 is KGHSH and CDR2 LQKENI. The CDR3 runs to 14 residues. V lost 2 bases and J 6 bases, leaving 11 bases between the germline ends. CDR3: CASSPRDAGQPQHF. CDR3 in DNA: TGTGCCAGCTCACCAAGAGACGCGGGTCAGCCCCAGCATTTT.